This is a list of T cell receptor beta chains from one sample in a study of blood T cell repertoires in COVID-19. Here immunoSEQ multiplex PCR was the method, and the copy in TCRdb shows in-frame clones only, minus some. The sample shows some 110,000 clones, roughly 84% of them seen only once. Sequencing used peripheral blood. The receptors shown here come from a man between 40 and 49 years old with acute or convalescent COVID-19. The CDR3 runs from the conserved cysteine through the conserved F or W. Fields, in order: clone size, D gene, J gene, V gene, CDR3 protein, CDR3 DNA. D genes are given only for firm matches. Some rows have no size entry. The others give once, few or many, or a class for an expanded clone.

. TRBD2 TRBJ2-7 TRBV7-9 CASSFTSGSYEQYF TGTGCCAGCAGCTTCACTAGCGGGTCGTACGAGCAGTACTTC
. . TRBJ1-3 TRBV3-1/TRBV3-2 CASSARGSGNTIYF TGTGCCAGCAGCGCCCGCGGCTCTGGAAACACCATATATTTT
. . TRBJ1-2 TRBV28 CASSLSQVGGGGYTF TGTGCCAGCAGTTTAAGTCAGGTGGGAGGTGGAGGCTACACCTTC
. . TRBJ1-6 TRBV9 CASSVGRSPLHF TGTGCCAGCAGCGTGGGCAGATCACCCCTCCACTTT
once . TRBJ2-5 TRBV18 CASSPTLQETQYF TGTGCCAGCTCACCCACTCTTCAAGAGACCCAGTACTTC
. . TRBJ2-7 TRBV12-5 CASHSSYEQYF TGTGCTAGTCACAGCTCCTACGAGCAGTACTTC
. TRBD2 TRBJ2-5 TRBV20-1 CSASPSGKQTQYF TGCAGTGCTAGTCCTAGCGGAAAACAGACCCAGTACTTC
. TRBD1 TRBJ2-1 TRBV18 CASSPGQVNYNEQFF TGTGCCAGCTCGCCGGGACAGGTGAACTACAATGAGCAGTTCTTC
. TRBD2 TRBJ2-1 TRBV18 CASSPLPTSGSYNEQFF TGTGCCAGCTCACCTCTCCCTACTAGCGGGAGTTACAATGAGCAGTTCTTC
. TRBD2 TRBJ2-1 TRBV18 CASSPGLATNEQFF TGTGCCAGCTCACCGGGACTAGCGACCAATGAGCAGTTCTTC
. TRBD1 TRBJ2-1 TRBV6-1 CASRDRNEQFF TGTGCCAGCAGGGACAGGAATGAGCAGTTCTTC
. . TRBJ2-7 TRBV6-5 CASTPGTYEQYF TGTGCCAGCACTCCGGGGACCTACGAGCAGTACTTC
. . TRBJ2-3 TRBV7-9 CASSLRSTGRGDTQYF TGTGCCAGCAGCTTACGGTCTACAGGCCGCGGAGATACGCAGTATTTT
. TRBD2 TRBJ2-7 TRBV28 CASRREALYEQYF TGTGCCAGCAGACGGGAGGCCCTGTACGAGCAGTACTTC
once . TRBJ1-6 TRBV5-6 CASSLYTSPLHF TGTGCCAGCAGCTTGTACACTTCACCCCTCCACTTT
once TRBD2 TRBJ2-1 TRBV9 CASSALDGLAGAEEQFF TGTGCCAGCAGTGCCCTCGATGGACTAGCGGGAGCGGAGGAGCAGTTCTTC
. TRBD1 TRBJ2-5 TRBV19 CASSPPRDRERETQYF TGTGCCAGTAGTCCTCCCCGGGACAGGGAGAGGGAGACCCAGTACTTC
. . TRBJ1-3 TRBV19 CASSTGNTIYF TGTGCCAGTTCTACTGGAAACACCATATATTTT
. TRBD2 TRBJ2-3 TRBV7-9 CASSLEMSGGDTQYF TGTGCCAGCAGCTTAGAGATGAGCGGGGGTGATACGCAGTATTTT
. . TRBJ2-5 TRBV7-9 CASSPQGLQGRETQYF TGTGCCAGCAGCCCTCAGGGACTACAGGGACGAGAGACCCAGTACTTC
. . TRBJ1-6 TRBV24-1 CATSDSREGRNSPLHF TGTGCCACCAGTGATTCCCGGGAGGGGAGGAATTCACCCCTCCACTTT
. TRBD2 TRBJ2-3 TRBV11-2 CASSPGSGSYTQYF TGTGCCAGCAGCCCTGGTAGCGGGAGTTATACGCAGTATTTT
once TRBD2 TRBJ2-5 TRBV5-1 CASSIGGSQETQYF TGCGCCAGCAGCATCGGCGGGAGTCAAGAGACCCAGTACTTC
. . TRBJ2-7 TRBV2 CASFTSSYEQYF TGTGCCAGCTTTACAAGCTCCTACGAGCAGTACTTC
. . TRBJ2-1 TRBV30 CAWSILNEQFF TGTGCCTGGAGTATACTTAATGAGCAGTTCTTC
. . TRBJ2-3 TRBV5-1 CASSPGRGPSTDTQYF TGCGCCAGCAGTCCTGGCAGGGGTCCCTCCACAGATACGCAGTATTTT
. TRBD1 TRBJ2-7 TRBV6-5 CASSYGNGQGYEQYF TGTGCCAGCAGTTACGGGAACGGACAGGGGTACGAGCAGTACTTC
. TRBD2 TRBJ2-7 TRBV10-2 CASSTGTSVPYEQYF TGCGCCAGCTCTACTGGGACTAGTGTTCCCTACGAGCAGTACTTC
. . TRBJ2-7 TRBV7-9 CASSRQGYEQYF TGTGCCAGCAGCCGTCAGGGGTACGAGCAGTACTTC
. . TRBJ1-5 TRBV10-2 CASSELGWRNQPQHF TGCGCCAGCAGTGAGCTCGGGTGGAGGAATCAGCCCCAGCATTTT
. TRBD1 TRBJ1-2 TRBV30 CAWFQGATVDYGYTF TGTGCCTGGTTTCAGGGGGCTACGGTAGACTATGGCTACACCTTC
. . TRBJ1-2 TRBV19 CASSIKPGLSGYTF TGTGCCAGTAGTATTAAGCCAGGCTTAAGCGGCTACACCTTC
. TRBD2 TRBJ2-1 TRBV29-1 CSGSGTSGGNNEQFF TGCAGCGGGAGCGGGACTAGCGGGGGTAACAATGAGCAGTTCTTC
. TRBD2 TRBJ2-7 TRBV27 CASSLSRLAGASEQYF TGTGCCAGCAGTTTATCTAGACTAGCGGGGGCCTCCGAGCAGTACTTC
. . TRBJ2-3 TRBV6-5 CATRASGTDTQYF TGTGCCACCCGGGCTAGCGGCACAGATACGCAGTATTTT
. TRBD2 TRBJ2-5 TRBV7-2 CASSPGLAGGQETQYF TGTGCCAGCAGCCCGGGACTAGCGGGGGGCCAAGAGACCCAGTACTTC
once TRBD2 TRBJ2-2 TRBV4-3 CASSKLAGNTGELFF TGCGCCAGCAGCAAACTAGCGGGGAACACCGGGGAGCTGTTTTTT